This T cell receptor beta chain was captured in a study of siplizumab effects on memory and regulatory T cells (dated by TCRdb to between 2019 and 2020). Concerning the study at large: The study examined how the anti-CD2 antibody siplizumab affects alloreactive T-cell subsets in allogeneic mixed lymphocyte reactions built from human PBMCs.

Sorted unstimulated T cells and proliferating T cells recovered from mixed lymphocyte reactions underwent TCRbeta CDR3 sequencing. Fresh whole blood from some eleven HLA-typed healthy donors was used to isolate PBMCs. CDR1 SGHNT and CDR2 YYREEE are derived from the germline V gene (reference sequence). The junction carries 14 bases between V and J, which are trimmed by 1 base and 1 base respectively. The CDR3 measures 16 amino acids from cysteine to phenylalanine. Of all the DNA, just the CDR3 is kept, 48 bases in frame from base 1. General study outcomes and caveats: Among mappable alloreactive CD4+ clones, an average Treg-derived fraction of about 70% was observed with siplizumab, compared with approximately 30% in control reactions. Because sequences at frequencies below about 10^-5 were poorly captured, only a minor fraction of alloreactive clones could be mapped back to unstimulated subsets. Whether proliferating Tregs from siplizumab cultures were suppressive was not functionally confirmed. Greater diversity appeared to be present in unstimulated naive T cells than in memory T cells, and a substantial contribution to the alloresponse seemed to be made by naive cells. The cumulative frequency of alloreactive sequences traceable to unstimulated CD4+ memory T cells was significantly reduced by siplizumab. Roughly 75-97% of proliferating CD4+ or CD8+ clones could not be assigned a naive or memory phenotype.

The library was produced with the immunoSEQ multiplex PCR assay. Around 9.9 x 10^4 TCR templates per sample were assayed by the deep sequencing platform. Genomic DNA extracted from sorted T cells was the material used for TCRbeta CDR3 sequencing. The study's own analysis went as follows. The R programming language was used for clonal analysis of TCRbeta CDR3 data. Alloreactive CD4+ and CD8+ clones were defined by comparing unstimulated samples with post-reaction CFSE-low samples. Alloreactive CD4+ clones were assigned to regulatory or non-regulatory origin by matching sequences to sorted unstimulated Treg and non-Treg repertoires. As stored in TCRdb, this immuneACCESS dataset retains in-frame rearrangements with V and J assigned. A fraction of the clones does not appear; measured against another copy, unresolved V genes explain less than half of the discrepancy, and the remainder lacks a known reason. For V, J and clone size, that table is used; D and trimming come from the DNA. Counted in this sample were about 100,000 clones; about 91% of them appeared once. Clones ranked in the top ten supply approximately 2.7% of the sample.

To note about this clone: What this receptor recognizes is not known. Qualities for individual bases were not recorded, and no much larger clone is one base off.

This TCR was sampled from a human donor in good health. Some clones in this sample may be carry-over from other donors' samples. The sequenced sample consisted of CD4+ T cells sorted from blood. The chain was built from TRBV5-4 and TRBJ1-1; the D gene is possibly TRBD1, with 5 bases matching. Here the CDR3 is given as CASSLLGGDGNTEAFF. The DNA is TGTGCCAGCAGCTTGTTGGGAGGGGATGGGAACACTGAAGCTTTCTTT.